Listed below are T cell receptor beta chains from one sample, sequenced in a study of T cell repertoires in aging, cancer and after chemotherapy. MiXCR, run by TCRdb on the multiplex PCR reads, gives a single entry per CDR3 protein. The sample contains about 610 distinct CDR3 sequences, nearly 85% of which appear only once. The sequenced material came from blood. Receptor source: a human donor with a solid tumor. Each CDR3 is given with its conserved first and last residue.

TRBV5-8	TRBJ2-1	CASSSGQGLLHNEQFF
TRBV7-9	TRBJ1-1	CASSSVGSTNTEAFF
TRBV7-2	TRBJ1-1	CASSLAYGGTGGSFGTEAFF
TRBV18	TRBJ2-6	CASSPTYTLRSSGANVLTF
TRBV29-1	TRBJ2-5	CSVERKVGETQYF
TRBV19	TRBJ2-7	CATGTGAGEQYF
TRBV15	TRBJ1-2	CATSRGPSEVVRYGYTF
TRBV5-5	TRBJ2-1	CASTTAGGNNNEQFF
TRBV27	TRBJ2-5	CASSPLRKGPGETQYF
TRBV6-2/TRBV6-3	TRBJ1-6	CASSYSTQGVGSPLHF
TRBV18	TRBJ1-6	CASSPDRASPLHF
TRBV7-6	TRBJ2-5	CASSLKAGDSQYF
TRBV5-4	TRBJ1-4	CASSFRVQGINEKLFF
TRBV6-1	TRBJ2-1	CASSEPSKLAGGPGEQFF
TRBV29-1	TRBJ1-2	CSVEDRENYGYTF
TRBV6-5	TRBJ2-5	CASSYSTGTGEETQYF
TRBV5-6	TRBJ2-5	CASSLLGLETQYF
TRBV12-3/TRBV12-4	TRBJ2-6	CASFRPGANVLTF
TRBV12-3/TRBV12-4	TRBJ1-2	CASSLAPTGSGYGYTF
TRBV5-6	TRBJ2-1	CASSLQETRLLNEQFF
TRBV19	TRBJ1-6	CATGDRWNSPLHF
TRBV19	TRBJ2-6	CASSPADRISGANVLTF
TRBV30	TRBJ2-7	CAWGGQAYEQYF
TRBV19	TRBJ2-1	CASKRETDYNEQFF
TRBV6-2/TRBV6-3	TRBJ1-4	CASSYVRGREKLFF
TRBV7-9	TRBJ2-5	CASTGTSGGQETQYF
TRBV5-6	TRBJ2-7	CASSLAAGNHEQYF
TRBV27	TRBJ1-1	CASSLRVSTEAFF
TRBV30	TRBJ2-5	CAWTAGMTKEETQYF